Given below is one T cell receptor (beta chain) in context. These data come from a study of blood T cell repertoires in COVID-19. Study background: The United States, Italy and Spain provided the acute and convalescent COVID-19 samples. T cells, B-cell-depleted T cells, or PBMCs provided the cDNA or gDNA that served as material.

The germline CDR1 and CDR2 sequences are MNHEY and SVGAGI. V gave up 6 bases and J gave up 1 base, with 10 bases separating them. This CDR3 spans 14 amino acids. Authors' data handling: From reference gene primer amplification, estimates of nucleated cell counts were derived. TCRdb's table, derived via immunoSEQ multiplex PCR, lists solely in-frame clones and lacks some. V and J calls and clone size come straight from that table; D and trimming were deduced from the DNA. There are 100,000 to 150,000 clones in the sample; roughly 89% occur only once, and roughly 18% lies in the top ten. The chain links TRBV6-5 to TRBJ2-1; D remains unclear. Sequencing was performed on peripheral blood. The sequence derives from a man between 50 and 59 years old with active or convalescent COVID-19. CDR3 DNA sequence: TGTGCCAGCAGAGCCTCAGGTTCCTACAATGAGCAGTTCTTC. This codes for CASRASGSYNEQFF.